The 17 T cell receptor beta chains below come from one sample, sequenced in a study of blood T cells in healthy people across ages. It was with a sample-barcoded 5' primer and a J-beta primer mix that a second PCR of about 6 to 11 cycles was run. TCRdb re-called the 5' RACE reads through MiXCR, storing one row per CDR3 protein. This sample has about 780,000 distinct CDR3 sequences, with roughly 46% found just once. The specimen sequenced was blood. These receptors originate from a man older than 75 in good health.

The sample holds a few counts of this clonotype. The chain has TRBV5-1 and TRBJ2-7; 7 bases match TRBD1. Germline V gives CDR1 SGHRS, CDR2 YFSETQ. The CDR3 is 14 residues long. V shed 3 bases and J 2 bases; nucleotides not matched to a gene: 5. CDR3 nucleotides: TGCGCCAGCAGCTCCGGACAGGTAACCTACGAGCAGTACTTC. It encodes CASSSGQVTYEQYF.

This clonotype showed up just a few times. The rearrangement links TRBV7-2 to TRBJ2-2; TRBD2 agrees at 9 bases. Germline CDR1 is SGHTA and CDR2 is FQGNSA. CDR3 length equals 16 residues. Trimming took 4 bases from V and 6 from J; bases not matched to a gene: 9. CDR3 DNA: TGTGCCAGCAGCTCGACTAGCGGATGGGGCTCCGGGGAGCTGTTTTTT. This sequence encodes CASSSTSGWGSGELFF.

The chain has TRBV21-1 and TRBJ2-4; TRBD1, the table's D call, lacks a check against the DNA. The J call may be wrong; the DNA end is better matched by TRBJ2-7. TRBV21-1 is a pseudogene. The CDR3 runs 14 residues. This chain's CDR3 is CASSARDRDYEQYF. CDR3 nucleotide sequence: TGTGCCAGCAGCGCCAGGGATAGGGATTACGAGCAGTACTTC.

The CDR3 DNA reads TGTGCCAGCAGTGAGGAAGGTCGCTTCACAAACTATGGCTACACCTTC. Translated, it gives CASSEEGRFTNYGYTF. The V and J genes are TRBV2 and TRBJ1-2, with no clear D. Germline V gene lookup returns CDR1 SNHLY and CDR2 FYNNEI. CDR3 length: 16 amino acids. V was clipped by 3 bases and J by 2 bases, with 16 bases between them.

CDR3 coding DNA: TGTGCCAGCAGTCGGGACAGGGGGCCGGTAGATACGCAGTATTTT. It is translated as CASSRDRGPVDTQYF. The chain recombines TRBV2 with TRBJ2-3, with 12 positions matching TRBD1. The germline gives CDR1 SNHLY, CDR2 FYNNEI. The trim removed 5 bases at V and 5 bases at J, leaving 5 bases unmatched. This CDR3 is 15 amino acids long.

This clonotype was seen once. CDR3 residues: CATSRVGRTIGGNQPQHF. The CDR3 DNA is TGTGCCACCAGCAGAGTGGGCAGGACCATCGGAGGCAATCAGCCCCAGCATTTT. The V and J genes are TRBV15 and TRBJ1-5; D unclear. In germline, CDR1 is LNHNV, CDR2 YYDKDF (reference sequence). V was pared by 1 base and J by 2 bases, with 18 bases between. The CDR3 totals 18 residues.

This clonotype was seen a few times. The chain recombines TRBV10-3 with TRBJ2-1; 14 bases map to TRBD2. This CDR3 contains 18 residues. Germline values: CDR1 ENHRY, CDR2 SYGVKD. Trimming cost V 4 bases and J 7 bases; bases outside gene matches: 12. The CDR3, as DNA: TGTGCCATCAGTGGGGGGACTAGCGGGAGTATTTTATGGAATGAGCAGTTCTTC. It yields the protein CAISGGTSGSILWNEQFF.

This clonotype was observed a handful of times. The V gene is TRBV20-1, the J gene TRBJ2-3; 8 bases agree with TRBD2. Trimming at V came to 6 bases and at J to 6 bases, leaving 5 bases not matched to a gene. Germline CDR1 DFQATT, CDR2 SNEGSKA (reference sequence). This CDR3 has 12 amino acids. The CDR3 DNA reads as TGCAGTGCCATAACGGGGGGGGATACGCAGTATTTT. It yields the protein CSAITGGDTQYF.

This rearrangement joins TRBV5-5 to TRBJ2-3; TRBD1 might be the D (5 bases). Trimming took off 0 bases at V and 2 bases at J, with 10 bases between the two ends. Germline V gives CDR1 SGHKS, CDR2 YYEKEE (reference sequence). This CDR3 comprises 15 residues. CDR3 in DNA: TGTGCCAGCAGCTTGGACAGGTTAGCCACAGATACGCAGTATTTT. Translating gives CASSLDRLATDTQYF. Looking up the rest from reference TRBV5-5 and TRBJ2-3 gives the full variable domain: DAGVTQSPTHLIKTRGQQVTLRCSPISGHKSVSWYQQVLGQGPQFIFQYYEKEERGRGNFPDRFSARQFPNYSSELNVNALLLGDSALYLCASSLDRLATDTQYFGPGTRLTVL.

This clonotype has only a few counts. The chain employs TRBV4-3 and TRBJ2-1; D not resolved. V lost 1 base and J 0 bases, leaving 7 bases between the germline ends. The germline V gene encodes CDR1 LGHNA and CDR2 YSLEER. The CDR3 loop spans 15 amino acids. This CDR3 reads CASSQGKSSYNEQFF. CDR3 DNA: TGCGCCAGCAGCCAAGGCAAGAGCTCCTACAATGAGCAGTTCTTC.

The genes are TRBV20-1 and TRBJ2-3, with D possibly TRBD2 on 6 matching bases. This CDR3 has 14 residues. CDR1 and CDR2 from the germline V gene are DFQATT and SNEGSKA (reference sequence). Trimming removed 7 bases at V and 1 base at J, with 15 bases between. CDR3 sequence reads: CSVEGVAGTDTQYF. CDR3 bases: TGCAGTGTTGAGGGAGTAGCGGGCACAGATACGCAGTATTTT.

To note about this clonotype: Mismatch with germline at one junction end may stem from a read error. The V gene is TRBV10-3, the J gene TRBJ1-1, with D uncertain. The CDR3 covers 12 residues. Looked up from germline, CDR1 is ENHRY and CDR2 is SYGVKD. CDR3 DNA: TGCGCCTCCGGGCCCGGGAACACTGAAGCTTTCTTT. This gives the protein CASGPGNTEAFF.

This chain connects TRBV4-2 to TRBJ2-7; TRBD2 matches 14 bases. TRBJ2-5 matches the DNA end more closely, so the J call is doubtful. The CDR3 totals 17 residues. The germline V gene has CDR1 LGHNA and CDR2 YNFKEQ. The CDR3 spells CASSQGTSGGPEETQYF. DNA of the CDR3: TGTGCCAGCAGCCAAGGGACTAGCGGGGGGCCGGAGGAGACCCAGTACTTC.

J is TRBJ2-1 and V is TRBV20-1; D uncertain. This CDR3 is built from 12 residues. CDR1 and CDR2 (germline): DFQATT, SNEGSKA (reference sequence). V lost 1 base, J lost 5 bases, and 6 bases lay in between. CDR3 DNA: TGCAGTGCTAGAGTTATCAACAATGAGCAGTTCTTC. Its translation is CSARVINNEQFF.

The V and J genes are TRBV4-3 and TRBJ2-3, with D unclear. Per germline, CDR1 LGHNA and CDR2 YSLEER. V was pared by 6 bases and J by 0 bases, with 13 bases between. The CDR3 loop spans 15 amino acids. The CDR3 loop reads CASRAKPASTDTQYF. CDR3 coding DNA: TGCGCCAGCAGGGCAAAGCCAGCTAGCACAGATACGCAGTATTTT.

V and J are TRBV29-1 and TRBJ2-5; D is unresolved. Trimming took 4 bases from V and 5 from J, leaving 8 bases between them. Germline V CDR1 and CDR2: SQVTM, ANQGSEA. The CDR3 length is 11 residues. CDR3 amino acids: CSVVGSETQYF. The CDR3 DNA is TGCAGCGTTGTCGGATCTGAGACCCAGTACTTC. The full variable domain, in which reference TRBV29-1 and TRBJ2-5 provide the parts outside the CDR3, is SAVISQKPSRDICQRGTSLTIQCQVDSQVTMMFWYRQQPGQSLTLIATANQGSEATYESGFVIDKFPISRPNLTFSTLTVSNMSPEDSSIYLCSVVGSETQYFGPGTRLLVL.

The rearrangement joins TRBV13 to TRBJ2-7; 9 bases align to TRBD1. CDR3 length: 14 residues. CDR1 and CDR2 (germline): PRHDT, FYEKMQ (reference sequence). The J segment lost 3 bases and the V segment lost 5 bases, leaving 5 bases of the junction unmatched. As DNA, the CDR3 is TGTGCCAGCAGCGTGTGGGACAGGGACTACGAGCAGTACTTC. This codes for CASSVWDRDYEQYF. Full variable domain (remainder filled in from reference TRBV13 and TRBJ2-7): AAGVIQSPRHLIKEKRETATLKCYPIPRHDTVYWYQQGPGQDPQFLISFYEKMQSDKGSIPDRFSAQQFSDYHSELNMSSLELGDSALYFCASSVWDRDYEQYFGPGTRLTVT.